This T cell receptor (beta chain) appears in the sequencing data of a study of blood T cell repertoires in COVID-19 (dated by TCRdb to between 2020 and 2021). About the full investigation: Samples covering the acute and convalescent phases of COVID-19 were provided by collaborators in the United States, Italy and Spain. Nearly every sample came with metadata listing a de-identified subject ID, COVID-19 status, age in years and sex. The prospective study material was composed of cDNA or gDNA derived from T cells, B-cell-depleted T cells, or PBMCs. The samples were drawn from two sources: the first 160 participants of the ongoing ImmuneRACE study, and 950 to 1,500 subjects contributed by 6 global collaborators. The dataset comprised deeply sampled blood TCRbeta repertoires from subjects exposed to, actively infected with, or recovered from COVID-19. The repertoires were released in a freely available public database meant as a resource for research on the immune response to SARS-CoV-2. HLA class I and class II types, where available, came from metadata supplied by the sample provider rather than from assay-based typing.

TCRbeta CDR3 regions were amplified from genomic DNA by means of the immunoSEQ Assay, a bias-controlled multiplex PCR. Processing in the source paper ran as follows. The number of nucleated cells in each sample was estimated by amplification of reference gene primers within the assay. To quantify the absolute abundance of each unique TCRbeta CDR3 rearrangement, sequence reads were collapsed and filtered. For each sample, productive Simpson clonality was calculated as the square root of Simpson's diversity index over productive rearrangements. TCRdb retrieved this table from immuneACCESS and kept in-frame rearrangements only. Not all clones are present; in checked studies, unresolved V genes account for under half, and no reason is known for the remainder. D and trimming were read from the DNA, whereas the V and J calls and clone size are those reported in that table. This sample holds about 300,000 clones; about nine tenths were observed only once. 1.5% to 2% of the sample goes to the ten largest clones.

Broader findings and caveats from the paper: Clinical and demographic metadata were provided uncurated, with the amount varying by source and participant.

In Seattle, one collaborating source enrolled patients while the infection was active and tracked those patients longitudinally over the course of disease. Each collaborating institution followed its own protocols to collect whole blood in K2EDTA tubes. Collaborator samples were shipped for TCRbeta analysis as frozen whole blood, isolated PBMCs, or DNA extracted from either sample type. From the germline V gene, CDR1 is SGHRS and CDR2 is YFSETQ. Trimming leaves V shorter by 4 bases and J shorter by 5 bases, with the junction holding 6 bases beyond the gene matches. From the cysteine up to the phenylalanine, the CDR3 has a length of 15 residues. The read is trimmed to its CDR3 DNA, 45 bases read in frame from base 1. Concerning this clone: The antigen this receptor binds is unknown. No quality values exist for individual bases; no much larger clone is one base distant.

Sequencing was performed on peripheral blood. The sequence is built from TRBV5-1 and TRBJ1-6, and 7 junctional nucleotides match TRBD1. This TCR was recovered from a woman aged 25 to 39 with COVID-19, enrolled during active disease. The DNA reads TGCGCCAGCAGCCGTTCCGGGACAGATAATTCACCCCTCCACTTT. Translated, this is CASSRSGTDNSPLHF.